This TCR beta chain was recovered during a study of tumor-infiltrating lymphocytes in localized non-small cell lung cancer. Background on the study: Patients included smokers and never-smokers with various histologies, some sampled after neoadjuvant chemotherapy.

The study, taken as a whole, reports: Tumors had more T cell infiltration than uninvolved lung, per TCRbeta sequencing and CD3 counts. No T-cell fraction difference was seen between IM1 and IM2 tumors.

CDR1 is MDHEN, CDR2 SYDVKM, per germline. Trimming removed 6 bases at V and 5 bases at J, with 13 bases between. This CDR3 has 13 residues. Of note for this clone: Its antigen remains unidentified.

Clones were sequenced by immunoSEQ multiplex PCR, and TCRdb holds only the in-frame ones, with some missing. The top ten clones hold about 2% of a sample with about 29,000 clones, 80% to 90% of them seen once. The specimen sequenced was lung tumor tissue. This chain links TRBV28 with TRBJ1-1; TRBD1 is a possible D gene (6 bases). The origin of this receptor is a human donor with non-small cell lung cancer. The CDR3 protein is CASRPGAETEAFF. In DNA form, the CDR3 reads TGTGCCAGCAGACCAGGGGCCGAGACTGAAGCTTTCTTT.